The present entry profiles one TCR beta chain with its context. Measured with immunoSEQ multiplex PCR; TCRdb has only the in-frame clones, and not every one. The table has around 1,900,000 clones, about 93% seen once. The sample is drawn from a study of shared clonotypes between healthy human individuals. Germline loops: CDR1 LGHNA, CDR2 YNFKEQ. J gave up 2 bases and V 1 base, and 4 bases lay outside the gene matches. This CDR3 is 16 amino acids long. CD45RO-negative, CCR7-positively selected cells formed the naive CD8 fraction, excluding terminally differentiated effector memory CD45RA+ cells. The chain links TRBV4-2 to TRBJ2-2; TRBD2 matches at 7 bases. Sequencing input: naive CD8+ T cells from PBMCs. This TCR was sampled from a young man in good health. Some clones in this sample may be carry-over from other donors' samples. The DNA for the CDR3 is TGTGCCAGCAGCCAAGTAGAAGCGGGAAACACCGGGGAGCTGTTTTTT. Translation: CASSQVEAGNTGELFF.